Following are 4 T cell receptor beta chains from one sample sequenced in a study of cytomegalovirus exposure and HLA in healthy donors. PCR amplification relied on 60 Vbeta primers (plus 13 Jbeta primers). The data were produced by immunoSEQ multiplex PCR, yet TCRdb's version contains in-frame clones alone and is incomplete. The table includes approximately 150,000 clones, 80% to 85% detected once. The specimen was PBMCs. These TCRs come from a man aged 50-59 years in good health and CMV-seropositive.

V usage is TRBV27 and J usage is TRBJ2-6; D is undetermined. Per germline, CDR1 MNHEY and CDR2 SMNVEV (reference sequence). There are 17 residues in the CDR3. Trimming took off 0 bases at V and 0 bases at J, with 9 bases between the two ends. CDR3 in amino acids: CASSLSKINSGANVLTF. The CDR3 nucleotides read TGTGCCAGCAGTTTATCAAAAATAAACTCTGGGGCCAACGTCCTGACTTTC.

The chain has TRBV14 and TRBJ2-7, with TRBD2 as a possible D gene (6 bases). Trimming removed 1 base from V and 2 bases from J, with 12 bases in between. The CDR3 covers 15 residues. The V gene's germline CDR1 is SGHDN and CDR2 FVKESK. The chain's CDR3 is CASSQAPSDAYEQYF. The CDR3 DNA is TGTGCCAGCAGCCAAGCACCTAGCGACGCCTACGAGCAGTACTTC.

The rearrangement links TRBV4-1 to TRBJ1-2; D ambiguous. This CDR3 contains 14 residues. The V gene lost 0 bases and the J gene lost 4 bases, with 9 bases spanning the gap. From germline, CDR1 is MGHRA and CDR2 YSYEKL. The CDR3 here is CASSQELGGYGYTF. The CDR3 nucleotides are TGCGCCAGCAGCCAAGAGTTAGGAGGCTATGGCTACACCTTC.

The V call is TRBV5-1, the J call TRBJ1-2; tentatively, D is TRBD1 (6 bases). V was pared by 3 bases and J by 4 bases, with 13 bases between. The V gene's germline CDR1 is SGHRS and CDR2 YFSETQ. The CDR3 runs 14 residues. DNA for the CDR3: TGCGCCAGCAGCTCGACAGGACCACGCTATGGCTACACCTTC. Translation: CASSSTGPRYGYTF.